This TCR beta chain emerged from a study of T cell repertoires and HLA-DP antigens. The wider study: Alloreactive CD4+ T cells targeted HLA-DP on transduced HeLa. Pre-culture CD4+ samples used 1,200 ng DNA versus around 220 ng for CD137+CD4+ sorts.

This clone was detected a few times. Antigen: not known. General study results and limits: The CD4+ repertoire was not split into naive and memory.

The germline gives CDR1 SGHRS, CDR2 YFSETQ. The CDR3 loop spans 15 amino acids. V was shortened by 4 bases and J by 0 bases, with 11 bases between the two germline ends. Deep-resolution sequencing targeted some 200,000 T cell genomes in pre-culture CD4+ samples. Using immunoSEQ multiplex PCR, the repertoire was profiled, and TCRdb retains in-frame clones only, with some absent. The sample includes 55,000 to 80,000 clones, about four fifths seen only once; the top ten take roughly 1.6%. This TCR was recovered from a man aged 60 to 75 in good health and CMV-seronegative. This chain joins TRBV5-1 and TRBJ2-1; a possible D gene is TRBD1 (6 bases). The sequenced sample was CD4+ T cells from PBMCs. The CDR3 nucleotides read TGCGCCAGCAGCCGGACAGAGACCTCCTACAATGAGCAGTTCTTC. Translated, it gives CASSRTETSYNEQFF.